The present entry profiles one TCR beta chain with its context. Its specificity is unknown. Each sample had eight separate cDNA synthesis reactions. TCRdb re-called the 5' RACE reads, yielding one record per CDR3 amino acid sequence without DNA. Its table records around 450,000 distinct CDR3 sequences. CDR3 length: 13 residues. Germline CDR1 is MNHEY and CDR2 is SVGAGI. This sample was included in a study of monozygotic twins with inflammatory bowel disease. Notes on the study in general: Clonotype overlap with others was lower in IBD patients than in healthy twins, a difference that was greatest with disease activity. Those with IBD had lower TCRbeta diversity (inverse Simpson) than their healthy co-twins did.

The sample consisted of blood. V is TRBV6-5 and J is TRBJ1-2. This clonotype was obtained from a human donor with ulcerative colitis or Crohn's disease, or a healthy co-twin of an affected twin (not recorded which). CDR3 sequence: CASSYPGSYGYTF.